Given below is one T cell receptor (beta chain) in context. V was clipped by 0 bases and J by 0 bases, with 16 bases between them. Germline V gene sequence: CDR1 SGDLS, CDR2 YYNGEE. This CDR3 comprises 18 residues. Using immunoSEQ multiplex PCR, the repertoire was profiled, and TCRdb retains in-frame clones only, with some absent. The sample carries 250,000 or so clones, roughly 79% recorded once. This entry belongs to a study of blood T cell repertoires in COVID-19. The rearrangement joins TRBV9 to TRBJ1-3, with a possible D match to TRBD1 (6 bases). The specimen sequenced was peripheral blood. This TCR was recovered from a woman older than 75 with acute or convalescent COVID-19. DNA of the CDR3: TGTGCCAGCAGCGTAGCTTCTCTACAGGGTTTCTCTGGAAACACCATATATTTT. It yields the protein CASSVASLQGFSGNTIYF.